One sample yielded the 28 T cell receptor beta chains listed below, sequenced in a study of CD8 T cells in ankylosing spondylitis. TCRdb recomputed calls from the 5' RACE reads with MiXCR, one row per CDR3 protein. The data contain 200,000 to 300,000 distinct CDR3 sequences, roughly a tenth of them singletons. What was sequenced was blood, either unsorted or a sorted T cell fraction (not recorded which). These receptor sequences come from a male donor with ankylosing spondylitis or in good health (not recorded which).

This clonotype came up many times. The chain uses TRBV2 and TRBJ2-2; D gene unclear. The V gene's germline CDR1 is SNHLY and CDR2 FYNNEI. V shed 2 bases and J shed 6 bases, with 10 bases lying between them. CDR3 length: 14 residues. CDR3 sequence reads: CASSELGTAGELFF. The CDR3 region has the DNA TGTGCCAGCAGTGAACTGGGTACGGCCGGGGAGCTGTTTTTT.

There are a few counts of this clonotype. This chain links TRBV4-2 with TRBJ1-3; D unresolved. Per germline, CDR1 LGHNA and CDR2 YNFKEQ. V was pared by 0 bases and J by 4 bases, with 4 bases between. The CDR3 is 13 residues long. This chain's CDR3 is CASSQEFGNTIYF. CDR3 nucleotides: TGTGCCAGCAGCCAAGAATTCGGAAACACCATATATTTT.

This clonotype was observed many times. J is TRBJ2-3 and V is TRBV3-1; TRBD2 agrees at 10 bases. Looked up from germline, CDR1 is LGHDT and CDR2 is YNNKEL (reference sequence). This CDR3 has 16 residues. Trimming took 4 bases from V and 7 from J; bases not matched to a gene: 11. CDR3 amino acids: CASSPRAGGPTNTQYF. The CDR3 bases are TGTGCCAGCAGCCCACGAGCGGGGGGGCCTACTAATACGCAGTATTTT.

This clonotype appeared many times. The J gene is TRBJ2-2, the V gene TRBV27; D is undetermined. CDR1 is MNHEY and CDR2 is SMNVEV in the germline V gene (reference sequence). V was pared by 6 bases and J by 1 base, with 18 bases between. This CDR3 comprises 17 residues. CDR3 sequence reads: CASRPPELIKNTGELFF. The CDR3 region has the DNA TGTGCCAGCAGACCCCCGGAGCTGATTAAGAACACCGGGGAGCTGTTTTTT.

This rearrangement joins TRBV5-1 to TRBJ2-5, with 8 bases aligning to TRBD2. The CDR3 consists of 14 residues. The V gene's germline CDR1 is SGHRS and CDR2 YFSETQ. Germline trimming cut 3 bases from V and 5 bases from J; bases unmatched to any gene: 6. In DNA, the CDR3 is TGCGCCAGCAGCTATCCGGGACTAGGGGAGACCCAGTACTTC. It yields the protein CASSYPGLGETQYF.

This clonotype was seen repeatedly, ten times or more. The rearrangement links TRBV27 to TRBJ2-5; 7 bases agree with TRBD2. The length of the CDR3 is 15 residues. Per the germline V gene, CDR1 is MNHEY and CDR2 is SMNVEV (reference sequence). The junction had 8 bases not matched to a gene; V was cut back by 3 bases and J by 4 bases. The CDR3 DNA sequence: TGTGCCAGCAGTTTTTCGGGAGGAGAGCGAGAGACCCAGTACTTC. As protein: CASSFSGGERETQYF.

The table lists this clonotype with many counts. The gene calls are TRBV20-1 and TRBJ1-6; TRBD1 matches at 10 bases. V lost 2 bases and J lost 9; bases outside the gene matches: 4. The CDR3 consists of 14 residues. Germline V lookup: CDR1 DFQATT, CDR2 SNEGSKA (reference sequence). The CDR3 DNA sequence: TGCAGTGCTAGACGTGACAGGGGGCTTTCACCCCTCCACTTT. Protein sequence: CSARRDRGLSPLHF.

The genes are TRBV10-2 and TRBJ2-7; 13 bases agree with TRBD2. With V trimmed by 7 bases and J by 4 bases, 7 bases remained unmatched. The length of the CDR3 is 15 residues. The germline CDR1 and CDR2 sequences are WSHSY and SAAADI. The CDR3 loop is CASTEATSGGYEQYF. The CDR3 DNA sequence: TGCGCCAGCACCGAAGCGACTAGCGGGGGGTACGAGCAGTACTTC.

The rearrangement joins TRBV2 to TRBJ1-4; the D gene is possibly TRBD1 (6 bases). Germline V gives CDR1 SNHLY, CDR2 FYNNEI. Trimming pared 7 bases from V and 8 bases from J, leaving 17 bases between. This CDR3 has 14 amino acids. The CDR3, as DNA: TGTGCCAGCACTCGCGACAGGCCCGGGGAAAAACTGTTTTTT. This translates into CASTRDRPGEKLFF.

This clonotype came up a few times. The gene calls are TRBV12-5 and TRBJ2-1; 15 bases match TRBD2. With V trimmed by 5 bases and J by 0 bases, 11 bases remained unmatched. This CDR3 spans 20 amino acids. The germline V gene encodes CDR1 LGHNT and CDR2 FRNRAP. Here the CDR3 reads CASGQTGLAGGTTSYNEQFF. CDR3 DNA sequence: TGTGCTAGTGGTCAGACCGGACTAGCGGGGGGGACTACCTCCTACAATGAGCAGTTCTTC.

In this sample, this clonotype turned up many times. The CDR3 protein is CASSQVVAFQGQFF. CDR3 nucleotides: TGTGCCAGCAGCCAGGTCGTTGCCTTTCAGGGGCAGTTCTTC. This chain joins TRBV3-1 and TRBJ2-1; D may be TRBD1 (5 bases). Germline lookup yields CDR1 LGHDT and CDR2 YNNKEL (reference sequence). Trimming removed 3 bases at V and 12 bases at J, with 18 bases between. The CDR3 spans 14 residues.

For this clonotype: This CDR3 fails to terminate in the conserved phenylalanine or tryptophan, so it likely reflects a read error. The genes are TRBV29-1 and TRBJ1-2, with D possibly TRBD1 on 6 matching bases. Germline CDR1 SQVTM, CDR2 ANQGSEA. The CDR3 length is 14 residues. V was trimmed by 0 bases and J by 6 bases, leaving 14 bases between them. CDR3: CSVEDQDSLHGYTL. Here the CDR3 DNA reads TGCAGCGTTGAAGATCAGGACAGCCTTCATGGCTACACCCTC.

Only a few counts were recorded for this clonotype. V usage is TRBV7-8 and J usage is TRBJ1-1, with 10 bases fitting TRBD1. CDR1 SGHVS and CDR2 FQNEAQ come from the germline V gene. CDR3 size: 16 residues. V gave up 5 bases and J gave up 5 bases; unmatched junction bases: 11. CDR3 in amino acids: CASSPIDRGRGTEAFF. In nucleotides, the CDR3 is TGTGCCAGCAGCCCCATCGACAGGGGGCGTGGGACTGAAGCTTTCTTT.

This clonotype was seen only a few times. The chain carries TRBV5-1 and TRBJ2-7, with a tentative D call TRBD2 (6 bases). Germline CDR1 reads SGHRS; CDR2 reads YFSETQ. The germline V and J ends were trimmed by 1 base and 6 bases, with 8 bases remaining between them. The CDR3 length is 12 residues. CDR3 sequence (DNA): TGCGCCAGCAGCTTGATCGGGGGCGAGCAGTACTTC. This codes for CASSLIGGEQYF.

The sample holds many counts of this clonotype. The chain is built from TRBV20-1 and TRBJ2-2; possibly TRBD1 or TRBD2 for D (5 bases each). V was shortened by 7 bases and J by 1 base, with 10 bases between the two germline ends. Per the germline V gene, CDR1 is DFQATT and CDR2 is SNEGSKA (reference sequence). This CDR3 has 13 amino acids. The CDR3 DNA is TGCAGTGTTGGGGCGGGGAACACCGGGGAGCTGTTTTTT. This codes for CSVGAGNTGELFF.

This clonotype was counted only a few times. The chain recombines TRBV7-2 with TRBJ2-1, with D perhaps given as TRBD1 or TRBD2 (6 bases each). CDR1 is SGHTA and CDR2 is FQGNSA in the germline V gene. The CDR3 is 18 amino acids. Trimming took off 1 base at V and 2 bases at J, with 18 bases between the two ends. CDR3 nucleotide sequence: TGTGCCAGCAGCTTAGTTGCCTCGGGGGCCCTTACCTACAATGAGCAGTTCTTC. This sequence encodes CASSLVASGALTYNEQFF.

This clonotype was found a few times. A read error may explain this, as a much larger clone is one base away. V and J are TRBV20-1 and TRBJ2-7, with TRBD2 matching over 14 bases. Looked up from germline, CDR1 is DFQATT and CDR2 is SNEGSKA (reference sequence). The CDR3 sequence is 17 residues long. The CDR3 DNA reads TGCTGTGCCCAACGGGGACTAGCGGGGGTTTCTTCCTACGAGCAGTACTTC. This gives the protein CCAQRGLAGVSSYEQYF.

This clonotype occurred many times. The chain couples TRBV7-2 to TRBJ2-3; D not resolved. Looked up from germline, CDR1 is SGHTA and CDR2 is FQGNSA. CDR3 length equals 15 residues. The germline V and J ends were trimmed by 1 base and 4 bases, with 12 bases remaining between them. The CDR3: CASSLEHLRADTQYF. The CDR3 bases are TGTGCCAGCAGCTTAGAACATCTTCGGGCAGATACGCAGTATTTT.

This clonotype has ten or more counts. The DNA for the CDR3 is TGCGCCAGCAGCTTGGGGGCACTAGCCGACGAGCAGTACTTC. As protein: CASSLGALADEQYF. The chain joins TRBV5-1 to TRBJ2-7, with a tentative D call TRBD2 (6 bases). This CDR3 spans 14 amino acids. Germline V gene sequence: CDR1 SGHRS, CDR2 YFSETQ. V shed 0 bases and J shed 5 bases, with 12 bases lying between them.

CDR3 DNA sequence: TGCGCCAGCAGCTTGGACTTCACCTACGAGCAGTACTTC. Protein product: CASSLDFTYEQYF. The genes are TRBV5-1 and TRBJ2-7; D gene uncertain. The CDR3 consists of 13 residues. V shed 0 bases and J shed 2 bases, with 6 bases lying between them. Per the germline V gene, CDR1 is SGHRS and CDR2 is YFSETQ.

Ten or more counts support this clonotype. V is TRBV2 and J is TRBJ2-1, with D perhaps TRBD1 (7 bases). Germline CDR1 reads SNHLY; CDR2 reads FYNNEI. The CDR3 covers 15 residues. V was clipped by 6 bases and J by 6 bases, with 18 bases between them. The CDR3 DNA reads TGTGCCAGCAGCTCAGACAGGGAGGCCTTCAATGAGCAGTTCTTC. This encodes CASSSDREAFNEQFF.

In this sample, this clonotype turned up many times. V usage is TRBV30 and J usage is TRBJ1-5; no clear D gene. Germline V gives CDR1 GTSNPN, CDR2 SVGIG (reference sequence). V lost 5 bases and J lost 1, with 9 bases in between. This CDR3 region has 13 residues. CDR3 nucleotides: TGTGCCTGGGAGGGCGGGAGCAATCAGCCCCAGCATTTT. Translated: CAWEGGSNQPQHF. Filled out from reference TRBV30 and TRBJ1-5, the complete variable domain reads SQTIHQWPATLVQPVGSPLSLECTVEGTSNPNLYWYRQAAGRGLQLLFYSVGIGQISSEVPQNLSASRPQDRQFILSSKKLLLSDSGFYLCAWEGGSNQPQHFGDGTRLSIL.

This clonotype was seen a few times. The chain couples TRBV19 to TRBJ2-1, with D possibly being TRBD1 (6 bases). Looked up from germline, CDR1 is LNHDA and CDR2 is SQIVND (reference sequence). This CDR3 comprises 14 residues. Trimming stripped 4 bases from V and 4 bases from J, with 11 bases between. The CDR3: CASSRTDIYNEQFF. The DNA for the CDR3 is TGTGCCAGTAGTAGGACAGATATTTACAATGAGCAGTTCTTC.

The CDR3 loop reads CASSQVGGPQHF. CDR3 in DNA: TGTGCCAGCAGCCAAGTGGGAGGGCCCCAGCATTTT. The chain has TRBV14 and TRBJ1-5; no clear D. Germline V gene lookup returns CDR1 SGHDN and CDR2 FVKESK. The CDR3 totals 12 residues. V lost 1 base and J 9 bases, leaving 7 bases between the germline ends.

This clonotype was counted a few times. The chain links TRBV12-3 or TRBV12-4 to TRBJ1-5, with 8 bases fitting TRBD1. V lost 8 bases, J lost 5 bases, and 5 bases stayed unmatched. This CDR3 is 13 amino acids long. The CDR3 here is CASLGQGDQPQHF. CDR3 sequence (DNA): TGTGCCAGCCTAGGACAGGGAGATCAGCCCCAGCATTTT.

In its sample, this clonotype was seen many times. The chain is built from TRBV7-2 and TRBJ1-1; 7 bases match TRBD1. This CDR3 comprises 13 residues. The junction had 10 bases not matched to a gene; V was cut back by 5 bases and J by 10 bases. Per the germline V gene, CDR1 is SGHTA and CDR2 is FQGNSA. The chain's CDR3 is CASSVDRVRGAFF. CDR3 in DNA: TGTGCCAGCAGCGTCGACAGGGTTAGAGGAGCTTTCTTT.

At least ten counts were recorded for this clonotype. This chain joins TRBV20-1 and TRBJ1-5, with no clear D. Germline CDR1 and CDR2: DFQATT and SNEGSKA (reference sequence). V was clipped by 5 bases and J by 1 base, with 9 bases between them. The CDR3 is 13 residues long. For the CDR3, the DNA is TGCAGTGCTCTTATCGACAGCAATCAGCCCCAGCATTTT. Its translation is CSALIDSNQPQHF.

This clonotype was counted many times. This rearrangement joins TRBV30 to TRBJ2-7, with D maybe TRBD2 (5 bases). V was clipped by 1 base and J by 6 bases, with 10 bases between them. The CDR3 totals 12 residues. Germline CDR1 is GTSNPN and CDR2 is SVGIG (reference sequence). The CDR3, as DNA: TGTGCCTGGAGTGGGAGAGGGCCCGAGCAGTACTTC. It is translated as CAWSGRGPEQYF.